The 26 T cell receptor beta chains listed next were all sequenced from one sample in a study of PD-L1 blockade in urothelial cancer. Time point reported: peripheral blood 6 weeks after treatment start. Assay: immunoSEQ multiplex PCR; the TCRdb copy retains only in-frame clones and omits some. The sample yields approximately 110,000 clones, approximately 89% seen once. The sequencing here drew on PBMCs, taken around atezolizumab (anti-PD-L1) treatment. These receptors all stem from a man aged 60 to 69 with urothelial cancer.

This clone was seen only a few times. The V and J genes are TRBV27 and TRBJ1-6, with D hard to call. The germline V gene encodes CDR1 MNHEY and CDR2 SMNVEV (reference sequence). Trimming shortened V by 3 bases and J by 8 bases, and 14 bases separated the two germline ends. CDR3 size: 15 residues. The DNA of the CDR3 is TGTGCCAGCAGTTTTTCTTGGGCTTCGGATTCACCCCTCCACTTT. Its protein is CASSFSWASDSPLHF.

In its sample, this clone was seen once. V and J are TRBV27 and TRBJ2-3, with a tentative D call TRBD2 (5 bases). Germline CDR1 and CDR2: MNHEY and SMNVEV (reference sequence). This CDR3 spans 14 amino acids. Trimming pared 8 bases from V and 5 bases from J, leaving 17 bases between. CDR3 in DNA: TGTGCCAGCCGTTATTGGGGAGTTGAAGATACGCAGTATTTT. Its translation is CASRYWGVEDTQYF.

The rearrangement links TRBV9 to TRBJ2-1, with 12 bases that match TRBD2. Trimming at V came to 2 bases and at J to 5 bases, leaving 2 bases not matched to a gene. Germline V gene data show CDR1 as SGDLS and CDR2 as YYNGEE. The CDR3 is made up of 15 amino acids. For the CDR3, the DNA is TGTGCCAGCAGCGTCGGACTAGCGGGAAACAATGAGCAGTTCTTC. It codes for CASSVGLAGNNEQFF.

The chain links TRBV5-8 to TRBJ1-3; tentative D call: TRBD1 (6 bases). Trimming pared 5 bases from V and 4 bases from J, leaving 13 bases between. The CDR3 is 14 amino acids. Germline CDR1 SGHTS, CDR2 YDEGEE. This chain's CDR3 is CASSPDRLGNTIYF. The DNA of the CDR3 is TGTGCCAGCAGTCCAGACAGGCTCGGAAACACCATATATTTT. Using reference TRBV5-8 and TRBJ1-3 for the parts outside the CDR3, the full variable domain is EAGVTQSPTHLIKTRGQQATLRCSPISGHTSVYWYQQALGLGLQFLLWYDEGEERNRGNFPPRFSGRQFPNYSSELNVNALELEDSALYLCASSPDRLGNTIYFGEGSWLTVV.

The V gene is TRBV10-3, the J gene TRBJ2-1; 8 bases are shared with TRBD1. This CDR3 contains 16 residues. CDR1 ENHRY and CDR2 SYGVKD come from the germline V gene. V lost 6 bases, J lost 9 bases, and 16 bases stayed unmatched. The DNA of the CDR3 is TGTGCCATCAGAGCAGGGGGCGCCCAGGCAGCTGTTGAGCAGTTCTTC. Encoded protein: CAIRAGGAQAAVEQFF.

The V call is TRBV2, the J call TRBJ2-7; 8 bases fit TRBD1. Germline assignment: CDR1 SNHLY and CDR2 FYNNEI. The CDR3 covers 14 residues. Trimming at V came to 8 bases and at J to 4 bases, leaving 10 bases not matched to a gene. This CDR3 reads CASGKTGDIYEQYF. The CDR3 DNA reads TGTGCCAGCGGGAAGACAGGGGACATTTACGAGCAGTACTTC.

This chain joins TRBV29-1 and TRBJ1-1; D is perhaps TRBD1 (6 bases). CDR1 and CDR2 (germline): SQVTM, ANQGSEA. The CDR3 sequence is 14 residues long. V gave up 6 bases and J gave up 9 bases, with 23 bases separating them. DNA of the CDR3: TGCAGCGTGTCATGGCAGGGGTGGGACCGTAAAGCTTTCTTT. It specifies CSVSWQGWDRKAFF.

Here the CDR3 DNA reads TGTGCCAGCAGCTTAGGGGCAGGGGGCCAAGAGACCCAGTACTTC. Translation gives CASSLGAGGQETQYF. The genes are TRBV11-2 and TRBJ2-5; TRBD1 aligns across 7 bases. The CDR3 loop spans 15 amino acids. The germline gives CDR1 SGHAT, CDR2 FQNNGV. After removal of 1 base from V and 1 base from J, the junction contained 3 bases not matched to a gene.

As to this clone: The identical CDR3 is also encoded by other nucleotide sequences in the sample. The chain couples TRBV9 to TRBJ1-2; the match to TRBD1 covers 10 bases. V gave up 2 bases and J gave up 2 bases; unmatched junction bases: 0. The CDR3 has 14 amino acids. Germline lookup yields CDR1 SGDLS and CDR2 YYNGEE. CDR3 in amino acids: CASSVGQGNYGYTF. The CDR3 nucleotides read TGTGCCAGCAGCGTGGGACAGGGGAACTATGGCTACACCTTC.

The rearrangement uses TRBV23-1 and TRBJ1-2; D is ambiguous. TRBV23-1 is placed among ORFs of uncertain function. Trimming took 0 bases from V and 9 from J, leaving 17 bases between them. The CDR3 runs to 15 residues. The CDR3 bases are TGCGCCAGCAGTCAATCAAGTTTTGACCCTAGGAGCTACACCTTC. Its protein product is CASSQSSFDPRSYTF.

The V and J genes are TRBV7-9 and TRBJ2-3, with D tentatively TRBD2 (6 bases). The V and J ends lost 0 bases and 1 base respectively, with 17 bases between them. CDR1 and CDR2 from the germline V gene are SEHNR and FQNEAQ (reference sequence). The CDR3 is 18 residues long. The CDR3 loop reads CASSLAASSGVGTDTQYF. The CDR3, as DNA: TGTGCCAGCAGCTTAGCGGCCTCGTCGGGGGTCGGCACAGATACGCAGTATTTT.

This sequence joins TRBV28 and TRBJ2-3, with TRBD2 matching over 7 bases. Germline lookup yields CDR1 MDHEN and CDR2 SYDVKM. This CDR3 spans 16 amino acids. V was pared by 5 bases and J by 0 bases, with 8 bases of the junction left unmatched. The chain's CDR3 is CASSIPPGGSTDTQYF. The CDR3 nucleotides read TGTGCCAGCAGTATTCCACCGGGAGGTAGCACAGATACGCAGTATTTT. The full variable domain, completed using reference TRBV28 and TRBJ2-3, is DVKVTQSSRYLVKRTGEKVFLECVQDMDHENMFWYRQDPGLGLRLIYFSYDVKMKEKGDIPEGYSVSREKKERFSLILESASTNQTSMYLCASSIPPGGSTDTQYFGPGTRLTVL.

J is TRBJ1-1 and V is TRBV6-1; TRBD1 matches at 7 bases. Germline V gives CDR1 MNHNS, CDR2 SASEGT. This CDR3 spans 15 amino acids. V lost 5 bases to trimming and J lost 8 bases; unmatched junction nucleotides: 14. CDR3 coding DNA: TGTGCCAGCAGTTTTGCGACAGGGAGCTCTGGGGAAGCTTTCTTT. Translating gives CASSFATGSSGEAFF.

The gene calls are TRBV29-1 and TRBJ2-7; D is possibly TRBD1 (6 bases). V lost 1 base and J 2 bases, leaving 9 bases between the germline ends. Germline-derived CDR1 and CDR2 are SQVTM and ANQGSEA. The CDR3 runs to 13 residues. The DNA of the CDR3 is TGCAGCGTTGAAGGGGACAATACCTACGAGCAGTACTTC. Translation gives CSVEGDNTYEQYF.

The chain is built from TRBV6-6 and TRBJ2-1; 8 nucleotides line up with TRBD2. Looked up from germline, CDR1 is MNHNY and CDR2 is SVGAGI (reference sequence). The CDR3 has 15 residues. V was clipped by 6 bases and J by 8 bases; unmatched bases: 12. As DNA, the CDR3 is TGTGCCAGCAGCCCCCCGGGACTAGTTTTGGATGAGCAGTTCTTC. Protein product: CASSPPGLVLDEQFF.

Concerning this clone: One junction end disagrees with the germline gene, perhaps due to a read error. The V gene is TRBV11-2, the J gene TRBJ2-7; TRBD2 agrees at 9 bases. CDR3 length: 12 amino acids. Germline V gives CDR1 SGHAT, CDR2 FQNNGV. The CDR3 nucleotides are TGTGCCAGCAGCTTAGCCGGGACTAGCCCCTCATTC. Its protein product is CASSLAGTSPSF.

This clone has just one count. J is TRBJ2-7 and V is TRBV30; 8 bases align to TRBD1. The trim removed 0 bases at V and 1 base at J, leaving 2 bases unmatched. Germline V gene data show CDR1 as GTSNPN and CDR2 as SVGIG (reference sequence). The CDR3 runs 14 residues. As DNA, the CDR3 is TGTGCCTGGAGTGTCTGGGACAGGTCCTACGAGCAGTACTTC. The encoded protein is CAWSVWDRSYEQYF.

The gene calls are TRBV7-8 and TRBJ2-1; 9 nucleotides align to TRBD1. The CDR3 runs to 18 residues. CDR1 and CDR2 (germline): SGHVS, FQNEAQ. The J segment lost 1 base and the V segment lost 3 bases, leaving 10 bases of the junction unmatched. CDR3: CASSFEPTGTGSYNEQFF. The CDR3 DNA reads as TGTGCCAGCAGCTTCGAGCCAACCGGGACAGGGTCCTACAATGAGCAGTTCTTC.

In its sample, this clone was seen a few times. V and J are TRBV10-2 and TRBJ2-7, with 9 bases that match TRBD1. CDR1 WSHSY and CDR2 SAAADI come from the germline V gene. The CDR3 sequence is 15 residues long. The ends lost 5 bases at V and 2 bases at J; junction bases unmatched: 7. The CDR3 coding sequence is TGCGCCAGCAGTCCTGGACAGGGGATTCCCTACGAGCAGTACTTC. This encodes CASSPGQGIPYEQYF.

V gene TRBV9 combines with J gene TRBJ2-2, with 12 bases aligning to TRBD2. Trimming removed 0 bases from V and 2 bases from J; junction bases left unmatched: 5. The CDR3 covers 18 residues. Germline loops: CDR1 SGDLS, CDR2 YYNGEE. The CDR3 DNA reads TGTGCCAGCAGCGTAGGACTAGCGGGGGCCATCAACACCGGGGAGCTGTTTTTT. The encoded protein is CASSVGLAGAINTGELFF.

V is TRBV5-6 and J is TRBJ2-3, with a weak D call TRBD2 (6 bases). Trimming removed 1 base at V and 4 bases at J, with 13 bases between. The germline V gene has CDR1 SGHDT and CDR2 YYEEEE. This CDR3 has 15 residues. This chain's CDR3 is CASSLLPGEADTQYF. The DNA of the CDR3 is TGTGCCAGCAGCTTGTTGCCGGGGGAAGCAGATACGCAGTATTTT.

The chain joins TRBV2 to TRBJ2-7; D might be TRBD2 (5 bases). Germline loops: CDR1 SNHLY, CDR2 FYNNEI. Trimming cost V 8 bases and J 6 bases, with 11 bases left between them. This CDR3 is built from 11 residues. The CDR3 loop reads CASSTRIEQYF. The CDR3 coding sequence is TGTGCCAGCTCAACTAGGATCGAGCAGTACTTC.

The V gene is TRBV7-2, the J gene TRBJ1-2, with unresolved D. Germline V gene sequence: CDR1 SGHTA, CDR2 FQGNSA. Trimming removed 0 bases from V and 6 bases from J, with 8 bases in between. This CDR3 comprises 13 residues. The CDR3 DNA reads TGTGCCAGCAGCTTAGCCTTCGGGAATGGCTACACCTTC. Translated, it gives CASSLAFGNGYTF.

The chain uses TRBV5-1 and TRBJ2-7; no definite D call. The CDR3 is made up of 11 amino acids. Per germline, CDR1 SGHRS and CDR2 YFSETQ. V gave up 2 bases and J gave up 6 bases, with 6 bases separating them. DNA of the CDR3: TGCGCCAGCAGCTTAAACAGCGAGCAGTACTTC. Amino acids: CASSLNSEQYF.

The V gene is TRBV6-6, the J gene TRBJ2-7, with D possibly being TRBD1 (5 bases). V lost 7 bases to trimming and J lost 6 bases, with 19 bases between them. CDR3 length: 14 residues. Germline V gives CDR1 MNHNY, CDR2 SVGAGI (reference sequence). The CDR3 is CASTLWQGTLEQYF. DNA of the CDR3: TGTGCCAGCACCCTTTGGCAGGGAACGCTCGAGCAGTACTTC.

CDR3 DNA: TGCGCCAGCAGCTTGTCAGGGGGCCAAGAGACCCAGTACTTC. This encodes CASSLSGGQETQYF. The rearrangement uses TRBV5-1 and TRBJ2-5, with 7 bases identical to TRBD1. The CDR3 length is 14 residues. The germline V gene has CDR1 SGHRS and CDR2 YFSETQ. V was pared by 1 base and J by 1 base, with 1 base of the junction left unmatched.